These 7 T cell receptor beta chains originate from one sample sequenced in a study of Ad26.COV2.S vaccination and SARS-CoV-2 variants. Treatment specified: 15 to 20 received Ad26.COV2.S at low or high dose, single or two shots; five or six received placebo; per-sample allocation not given. At day 63 after the first vaccine or placebo injection, samples were drawn. The repertoire was sequenced with immunoSEQ multiplex PCR; TCRdb's copy has only in-frame clones and lacks some. The sample consists of a few hundred thousand clones, 70% to 90% of them appearing once. The material sequenced was peripheral blood, taken in a trial of Ad26.COV2.S vaccine versus placebo. All receptors derive from a person between 18 and 60 years old who received the Ad26.COV2.S COVID-19 vaccine or a placebo.

The chain couples TRBV27 to TRBJ1-1; 7 bases agree with TRBD1. CDR1 is MNHEY and CDR2 is SMNVEV in the germline V gene (reference sequence). The trim removed 7 bases at V and 3 bases at J, leaving 8 bases unmatched. The CDR3 contains 14 residues. The CDR3: CASKGGGRDTEAFF. In nucleotides, the CDR3 is TGTGCCAGCAAAGGAGGGGGCCGGGACACTGAAGCTTTCTTT.

This clone has only one observation. The V and J genes are TRBV4-1 and TRBJ2-1; 11 bases fit TRBD2. The J segment lost 7 bases and the V segment lost 6 bases, leaving 8 bases of the junction unmatched. The CDR3 is 15 residues long. CDR1 and CDR2 (germline): MGHRA, YSYEKL. CDR3 DNA sequence: TGCGCCAGCAGTCTCGGGACTAGCGGTTTTAATGAGCAGTTCTTC. Translating it yields CASSLGTSGFNEQFF.

Only one count was recorded for this clone. The V and J genes are TRBV24-1 and TRBJ1-1, with TRBD1 as a possible D gene (5 bases). From germline, CDR1 is KGHDR and CDR2 SFDVKD. There are 13 residues in the CDR3. With 9 bases removed from V and 2 bases from J, the gap between germline ends came to 12 bases. The CDR3 DNA reads as TGTGCCACCTACCTTGGACATAACACTGAAGCTTTCTTT. Translating it yields CATYLGHNTEAFF.

This chain uses TRBV27 with TRBJ1-1, with a possible D match to TRBD1 (6 bases). The ends were cut back, 0 bases at V and 3 bases at J, with 11 bases in the middle. Germline V gives CDR1 MNHEY, CDR2 SMNVEV (reference sequence). The CDR3 has 15 residues. CDR3 nucleotides: TGTGCCAGCAGTTTATCACAGGGTGGGGACACTGAAGCTTTCTTT. It specifies CASSLSQGGDTEAFF.

The chain couples TRBV27 to TRBJ2-7, with D unresolved. Germline V CDR1 and CDR2: MNHEY, SMNVEV (reference sequence). The CDR3 has 15 residues. Trimming left V 6 bases short and J 2 bases short, with 17 bases between. CDR3 in DNA: TGTGCCAGCAGACTAAACCGGAACACACCCTACGAGCAGTACTTC. Translated: CASRLNRNTPYEQYF.

The V call is TRBV21-1, the J call TRBJ1-2; the listed D gene, TRBD1, was not tested against the DNA. TRBV21-1 is noted as a pseudogene. CDR3 length: 17 residues. DNA for the CDR3: TGTGCCAGCAGCACGAGGACAGGCCTGACTGCTAACTATGGCTACACCTTC. This codes for CASSTRTGLTANYGYTF.

This rearrangement joins TRBV10-3 to TRBJ2-5, with a tentative D call TRBD2 (6 bases). Germline V gene data show CDR1 as ENHRY and CDR2 as SYGVKD. This CDR3 region has 13 residues. Trimming took off 3 bases at V and 9 bases at J, with 14 bases between the two ends. CDR3 coding DNA: TGTGCCATCAGTGATATGCCTTCGGGGGCCCAGTACTTC. Translated: CAISDMPSGAQYF.